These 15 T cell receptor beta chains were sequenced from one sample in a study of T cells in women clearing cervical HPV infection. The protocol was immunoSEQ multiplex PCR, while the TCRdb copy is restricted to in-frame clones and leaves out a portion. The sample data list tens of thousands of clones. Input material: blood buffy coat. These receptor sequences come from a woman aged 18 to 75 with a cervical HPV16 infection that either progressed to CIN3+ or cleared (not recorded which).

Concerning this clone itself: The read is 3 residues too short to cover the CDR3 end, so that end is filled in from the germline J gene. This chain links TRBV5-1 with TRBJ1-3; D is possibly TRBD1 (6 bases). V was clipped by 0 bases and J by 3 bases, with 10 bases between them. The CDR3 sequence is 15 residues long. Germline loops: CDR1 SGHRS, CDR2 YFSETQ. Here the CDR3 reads CASSLDTGYGNTIYF. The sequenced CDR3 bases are TGCGCCAGCAGCTTGGATACAGGGTATGGAAACACC.

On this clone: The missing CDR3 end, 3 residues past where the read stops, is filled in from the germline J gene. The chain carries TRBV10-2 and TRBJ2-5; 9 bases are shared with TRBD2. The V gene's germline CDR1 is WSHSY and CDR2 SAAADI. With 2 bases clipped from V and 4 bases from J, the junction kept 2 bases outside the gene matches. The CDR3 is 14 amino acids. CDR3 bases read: TGCGCCAGCAGTGAGGCGGGGGGGGCAGAGACC. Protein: CASSEAGGAET. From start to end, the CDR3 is CASSEAGGAETQYF.

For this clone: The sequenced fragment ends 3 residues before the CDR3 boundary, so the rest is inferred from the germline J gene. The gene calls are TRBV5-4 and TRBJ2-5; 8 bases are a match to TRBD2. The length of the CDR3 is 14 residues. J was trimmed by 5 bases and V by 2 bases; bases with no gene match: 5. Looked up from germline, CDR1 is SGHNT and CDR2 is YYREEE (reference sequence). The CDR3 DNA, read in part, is TGTGCCAGCAGCTTCAGGACTAGCTCGGAGACC. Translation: CASSFRTSSET. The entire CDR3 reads CASSFRTSSETQYF.

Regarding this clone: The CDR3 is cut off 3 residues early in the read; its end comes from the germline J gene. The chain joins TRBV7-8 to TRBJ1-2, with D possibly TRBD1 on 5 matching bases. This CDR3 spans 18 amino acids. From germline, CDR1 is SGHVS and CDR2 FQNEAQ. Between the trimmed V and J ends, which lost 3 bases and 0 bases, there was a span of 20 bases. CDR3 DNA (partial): TGTGCCAGCAGCTTGAGTGTTAGGACAAGCCACACTAACTATGGC. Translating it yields CASSLSVRTSHTNYG. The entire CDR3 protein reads CASSLSVRTSHTNYGYTF.

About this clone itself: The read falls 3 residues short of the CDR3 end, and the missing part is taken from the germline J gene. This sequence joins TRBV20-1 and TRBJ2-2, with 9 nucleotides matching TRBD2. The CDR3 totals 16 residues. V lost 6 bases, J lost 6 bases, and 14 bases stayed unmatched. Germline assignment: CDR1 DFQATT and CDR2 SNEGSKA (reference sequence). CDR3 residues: CSAYRWASGTAGELFF. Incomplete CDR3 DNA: TGCAGTGCGTACCGATGGGCTAGCGGGACGGCCGGGGAG.

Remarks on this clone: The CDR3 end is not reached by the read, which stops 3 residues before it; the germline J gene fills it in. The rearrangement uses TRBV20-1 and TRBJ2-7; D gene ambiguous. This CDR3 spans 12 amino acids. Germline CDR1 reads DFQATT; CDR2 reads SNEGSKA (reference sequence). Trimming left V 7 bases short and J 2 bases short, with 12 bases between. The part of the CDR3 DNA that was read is TGCAGTGTAGCCGGCAGTACCTACGAG. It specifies CSVAGSTYE. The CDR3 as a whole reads CSVAGSTYEQYF.

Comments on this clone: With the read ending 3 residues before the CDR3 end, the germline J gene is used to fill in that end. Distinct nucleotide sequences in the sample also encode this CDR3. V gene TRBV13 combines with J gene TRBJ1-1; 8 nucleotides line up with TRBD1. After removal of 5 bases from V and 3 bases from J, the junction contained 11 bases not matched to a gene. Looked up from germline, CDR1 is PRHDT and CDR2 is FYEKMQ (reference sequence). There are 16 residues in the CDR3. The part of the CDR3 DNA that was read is TGTGCCAGCAGCCCGTTGGGGCAGGGGGCGGACACTGAA. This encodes CASSPLGQGADTE. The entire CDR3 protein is CASSPLGQGADTEAFF. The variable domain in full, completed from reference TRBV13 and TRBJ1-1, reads AAGVIQSPRHLIKEKRETATLKCYPIPRHDTVYWYQQGPGQDPQFLISFYEKMQSDKGSIPDRFSAQQFSDYHSELNMSSLELGDSALYFCASSPLGQGADTEAFFGQGTRLTVV.

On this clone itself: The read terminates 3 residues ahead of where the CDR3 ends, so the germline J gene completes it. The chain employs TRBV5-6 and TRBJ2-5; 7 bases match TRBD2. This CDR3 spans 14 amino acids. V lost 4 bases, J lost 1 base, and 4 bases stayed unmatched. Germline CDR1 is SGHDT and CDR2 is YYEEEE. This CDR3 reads CASSRAGRQETQYF. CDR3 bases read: TGTGCCAGCAGCAGAGCGGGACGCCAAGAGACC. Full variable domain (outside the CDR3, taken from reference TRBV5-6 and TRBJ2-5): DAGVTQSPTHLIKTRGQQVTLRCSPKSGHDTVSWYQQALGQGPQFIFQYYEEEERQRGNFPDRFSGHQFPNYSSELNVNALLLGDSALYLCASSRAGRQETQYFGPGTRLLVL.

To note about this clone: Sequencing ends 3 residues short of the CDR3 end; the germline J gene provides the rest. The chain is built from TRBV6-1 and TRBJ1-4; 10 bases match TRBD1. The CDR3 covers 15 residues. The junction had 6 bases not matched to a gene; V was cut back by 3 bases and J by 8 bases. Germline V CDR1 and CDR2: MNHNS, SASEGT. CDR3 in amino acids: CASSDPGTGEEKLFF. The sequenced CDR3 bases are TGTGCCAGCAGTGACCCGGGGACAGGGGAAGAAAAA.

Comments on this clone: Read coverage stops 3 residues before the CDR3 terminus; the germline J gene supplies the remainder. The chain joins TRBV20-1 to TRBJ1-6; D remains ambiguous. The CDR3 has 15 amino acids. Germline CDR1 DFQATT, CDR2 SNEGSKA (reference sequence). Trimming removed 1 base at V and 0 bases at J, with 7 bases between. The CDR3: CSARAAGSYNSPLHF. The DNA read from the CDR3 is TGCAGTGCTAGAGCCGCCGGCTCCTATAATTCACCC.

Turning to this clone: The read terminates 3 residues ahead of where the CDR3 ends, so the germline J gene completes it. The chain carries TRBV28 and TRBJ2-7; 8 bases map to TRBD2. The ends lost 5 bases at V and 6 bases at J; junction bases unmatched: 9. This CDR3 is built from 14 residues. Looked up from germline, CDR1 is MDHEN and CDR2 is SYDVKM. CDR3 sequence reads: CASSTLAAQPEQYF. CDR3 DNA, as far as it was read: TGTGCCAGCAGTACACTAGCGGCCCAGCCCGAG.

The CDR3 DNA, read in part, is TGTGCCAGCAGCTCGACAGGGGGTAGCAATCAGCCC. Its protein product is CASSSTGGSNQP. The CDR3 in full is CASSSTGGSNQPQHF. V gene TRBV11-2 combines with J gene TRBJ1-5, with 9 bases aligning to TRBD1. The read terminates 3 residues ahead of where the CDR3 ends, so the germline J gene completes it. Looked up from germline, CDR1 is SGHAT and CDR2 is FQNNGV. V trimming: 4 bases; J trimming: 0 bases; junction bases outside the gene matches: 1. The CDR3 has 15 amino acids.

This CDR3 is CASSWGLAGTGELFF. The covered CDR3 bases are TGTGCCAGCAGCTGGGGACTAGCGGGAACCGGGGAG. V and J are TRBV14 and TRBJ2-2; 13 bases fit TRBD2. The CDR3 end is not reached by the read, which stops 3 residues before it; the germline J gene fills it in. This CDR3 comprises 15 residues. Germline V CDR1 and CDR2: SGHDN, FVKESK. J was trimmed by 5 bases and V by 5 bases; bases with no gene match: 2.

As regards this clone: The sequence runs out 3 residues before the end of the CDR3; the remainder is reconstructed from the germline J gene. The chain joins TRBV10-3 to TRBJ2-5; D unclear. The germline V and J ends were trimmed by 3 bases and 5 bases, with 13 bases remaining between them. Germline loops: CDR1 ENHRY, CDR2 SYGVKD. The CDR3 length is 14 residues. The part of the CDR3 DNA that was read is TGTGCCATCAGTGATCAAACGGTAGGGGAGACC. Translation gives CAISDQTVGET. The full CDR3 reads CAISDQTVGETQYF.

The CDR3 DNA, read in part, is TGTGCCAGTAGTATAGATCTCGTCCAAGAGACC. Residues: CASSIDLVQET. The CDR3 reads in full as CASSIDLVQETQYF. This chain connects TRBV19 to TRBJ2-5; the D is unclear. The CDR3 end lies 3 residues beyond the end of the read and is filled in from the germline J gene. Trimming left V 0 bases short and J 1 base short, with 6 bases between. CDR1 is LNHDA and CDR2 is SQIVND in the germline V gene (reference sequence). The CDR3 contains 14 residues.